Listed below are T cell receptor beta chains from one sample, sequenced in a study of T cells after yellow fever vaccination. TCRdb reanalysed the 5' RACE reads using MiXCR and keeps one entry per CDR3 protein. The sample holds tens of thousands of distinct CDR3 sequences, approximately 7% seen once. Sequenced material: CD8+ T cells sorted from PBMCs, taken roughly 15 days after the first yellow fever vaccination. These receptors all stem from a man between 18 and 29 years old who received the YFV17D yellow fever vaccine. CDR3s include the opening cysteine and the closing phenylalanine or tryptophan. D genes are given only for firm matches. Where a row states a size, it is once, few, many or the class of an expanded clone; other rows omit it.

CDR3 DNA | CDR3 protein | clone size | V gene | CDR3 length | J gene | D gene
TGTGCCAGTAGTCCCGGGACAGCTTCCTACGAGCAGTACTTC | CASSPGTASYEQYF | many | TRBV19 | 14 | TRBJ2-7 | TRBD1
TGCGCCAGCAGCCAACAGGAAGAAGTGCCAGGGGGGAAGACCCAGTACTTC | CASSQQEEVPGGKTQYF | - | TRBV4-1 | 17 | TRBJ2-5 | -
TGTGCCAGCAGCCCGCATGGAGGGCTAGCGGGGGGCTCGAGCACCGGGGAGCTGTTTTTT | CASSPHGGLAGGSSTGELFF | many | TRBV3-1 | 20 | TRBJ2-2 | TRBD2
TGTGCCAGCAGCTTAGGGGCCCGGAACGGGCCCCAGCATTTT | CASSLGARNGPQHF | few | TRBV7-9 | 14 | TRBJ1-5 | -
TGTGCCACCTTGAGACAGGGGTCGGTGGATACGCAGTATTTT | CATLRQGSVDTQYF | many | TRBV24-1 | 14 | TRBJ2-3 | TRBD1
TGTGCCAGCAGCTCCCACATCCGGGACAGGTACAATGAGCAGTTCTTC | CASSSHIRDRYNEQFF | many | TRBV7-2 | 16 | TRBJ2-1 | TRBD1
TGTGCCAGCAGCTGGGCGGGGCGGCGATACGAGCAGTACTTC | CASSWAGRRYEQYF | many | TRBV11-1 | 14 | TRBJ2-7 | -
TGTGCCAGCAGCTTTGTTGGGGTCCCAGATACGCAGTATTTT | CASSFVGVPDTQYF | many | TRBV7-9 | 14 | TRBJ2-3 | -
TGTGCCAGCAGCCCGGACATGGACAGGGCCAAGCAGTTCTTC | CASSPDMDRAKQFF | - | TRBV5-5 | 14 | TRBJ2-1 | TRBD1
TGTGCCAGTTCAAGCAGGGAAGTGGGGCCTAACTATGGCTACACCTTC | CASSSREVGPNYGYTF | - | TRBV25-1 | 16 | TRBJ1-2 | -
TGTGCCAGCAGCCCTAGGGTGGCAGAGGAGGAGACCCAGTACTTC | CASSPRVAEEETQYF | - | TRBV5-6 | 15 | TRBJ2-5 | -
TGCGCCAGCAGCCCCACACCTGCGGCAGGGGGCGGACAGCCCCAGCATTTT | CASSPTPAAGGGQPQHF | many | TRBV4-1 | 17 | TRBJ1-5 | TRBD1
TGTGCCAGCAGCGACTACACCGGGGAGCTGTTTTTT | CASSDYTGELFF | few | TRBV5-4 | 12 | TRBJ2-2 | -
TGTGCCAGCTCACCGTGGGGGTGGCAAGATGAGCAGTTCTTC | CASSPWGWQDEQFF | - | TRBV18 | 14 | TRBJ2-1 | -
TGCGCCAGCAGCTTGCTTGGGAACACCTACAATGAGCAGTTCTTC | CASSLLGNTYNEQFF | - | TRBV5-1 | 15 | TRBJ2-1 | -
TGCGCCAGCAGCCAATATCCGGGGGTAGCTAACTATGGCTACACCTTC | CASSQYPGVANYGYTF | many | TRBV4-1 | 16 | TRBJ1-2 | -
TGTGCCAGCAGTGAAGGGGACACCGGGGAGCTGTTTTTT | CASSEGDTGELFF | many | TRBV6-4 | 13 | TRBJ2-2 | -
TGTGCCAGCAAGGGGTGGGACGGAGCCAAAAACGAGCAGTACTTC | CASKGWDGAKNEQYF | many | TRBV27 | 15 | TRBJ2-7 | -
TGTGCCACCAGCAGGGGTGGACAGGGTGGTAATTCACCCCTCCACTTT | CATSRGGQGGNSPLHF | many | TRBV15 | 16 | TRBJ1-6 | TRBD1
TGTGCCAGCAGCCCGCTGGGGTCTAACTATGGCTACACCTTC | CASSPLGSNYGYTF | many | TRBV28 | 14 | TRBJ1-2 | -
TGTGCCAGCACCTACCAGTTGGCTGGGTTGCAGAGCAATCAGCCCCAGCATTTT | CASTYQLAGLQSNQPQHF | - | TRBV6-1 | 18 | TRBJ1-5 | -
TGTGCCAGCAGAGCCGGGACAGGGAGATTCTACGAGCAGTACTTC | CASRAGTGRFYEQYF | many | TRBV6-1 | 15 | TRBJ2-7 | TRBD1
TGTGCCAGCGAAAGGACAATGAACACCGGGGAGCTGTTTTTT | CASERTMNTGELFF | - | TRBV27 | 14 | TRBJ2-2 | -
TGTGCCAGCAGCTCCCGGGACTCGAATTCCTACGAGCAGTTCTTC | CASSSRDSNSYEQFF | many | TRBV7-6 | 15 | TRBJ2-1 | -
TGCAGTGCTAGAGATACCAGGGATAACGAGCAGTACTTC | CSARDTRDNEQYF | many | TRBV20-1 | 13 | TRBJ2-7 | -
TGTGGTACAGGGGCAAGGGGTGGCACTGAAGCTTTCTTT | CGTGARGGTEAFF | many | TRBV6-1 | 13 | TRBJ1-1 | TRBD1
TGTGCCAGCAGCTTTCAGGGGAGGTCGAATGAAAAACTGTTTTTT | CASSFQGRSNEKLFF | - | TRBV11-2 | 15 | TRBJ1-4 | -
TGCGCCAGCAGCCCCTTGTGGGGGACTGAAGCTTTCTTT | CASSPLWGTEAFF | once | TRBV5-1 | 13 | TRBJ1-1 | -
TGTGCCAGCAGCTTAGCGCCCCTAGTAGAGTCCTATAATTCACCCCTCCACTTT | CASSLAPLVESYNSPLHF | few | TRBV7-2 | 18 | TRBJ1-6 | -
TGTGCCACCAGCAGTTACAGGGGCGCGGGCGGGGAGCTGTTTTTT | CATSSYRGAGGELFF | many | TRBV15 | 15 | TRBJ2-2 | TRBD1
TGCGCCAGCAGCCAAGGGGACTTATACTCCTACGAGCAGTACTTC | CASSQGDLYSYEQYF | many | TRBV4-3 | 15 | TRBJ2-7 | -
TGTGCCAGTAGTCTCCCGGGACCCTTGCCTCAGCATTTT | CASSLPGPLPQHF | many | TRBV19 | 13 | TRBJ1-5 | -
TGTGCCAGCAGCCGCCTTTGGCGCCGGGGCGAGTCCTACGAGCAGTACTTC | CASSRLWRRGESYEQYF | few | TRBV14 | 17 | TRBJ2-7 | -
TGTGCCAGGGGCCCCGGGACAGGCGGCTACGAGCAGTACTTC | CARGPGTGGYEQYF | - | TRBV7-9 | 14 | TRBJ2-7 | TRBD1
TGTGCCAGCAGCCTCGGGGGGGCGAGGGAGCAGTACTTC | CASSLGGAREQYF | many | TRBV5-6 | 13 | TRBJ2-7 | TRBD2
TGTGCCAGCAGCTTATGGGGGTCACCCCTCCACTTT | CASSLWGSPLHF | - | TRBV7-9 | 12 | TRBJ1-6 | -
TGTGCCAGCAGCTTTGGACATGGGAACTACGAGCAGTACTTC | CASSFGHGNYEQYF | - | TRBV5-4 | 14 | TRBJ2-7 | -
TGTGCCAGCAGCCCCAGGACCCTCAACACTGAAGCTTTCTTT | CASSPRTLNTEAFF | many | TRBV7-8 | 14 | TRBJ1-1 | -
TGTGCCAGCAGTTACTCGACCCACTATCTAGCGCGGTCGGAGACCCAGTACTTC | CASSYSTHYLARSETQYF | many | TRBV6-2/TRBV6-3 | 18 | TRBJ2-5 | -
TGTGCCAGCAGCGTGTCCGGGCCTACCATATATTTT | CASSVSGPTIYF | many | TRBV9 | 12 | TRBJ1-3 | -
TGCGCCAGCAGCCGCCGGCAGGGGCTCGGGAATGAGCAGTTCTTC | CASSRRQGLGNEQFF | many | TRBV4-1 | 15 | TRBJ2-1 | -
TGCGCCAGCAGCCAAGACGGGACAGGGGGAACCGGGGAGCTGTTTTTT | CASSQDGTGGTGELFF | many | TRBV4-3 | 16 | TRBJ2-2 | TRBD1
TGTGCCAGTAGTGCACAGGGTAGGCAGCCCCAGCATTTT | CASSAQGRQPQHF | - | TRBV19 | 13 | TRBJ1-5 | -
TGTGCCAGCATAAATGTCGGAGGCGGTGGCAATCAGCCCCAGCATTTT | CASINVGGGGNQPQHF | many | TRBV6-5 | 16 | TRBJ1-5 | -
TGTGCCAGCAGCCATCTCGCGGGGGGACCCTACGAGCAGTACTTC | CASSHLAGGPYEQYF | many | TRBV3-1 | 15 | TRBJ2-7 | TRBD2
TGTGCCAGCAGTTTTCAGATCAACTATGGCTACACCTTC | CASSFQINYGYTF | many | TRBV12-3/TRBV12-4 | 13 | TRBJ1-2 | -
TGTGCCACCACTAGCGGGGGGGCCACAGATACGCAGTATTTT | CATTSGGATDTQYF | few | TRBV12-3/TRBV12-4 | 14 | TRBJ2-3 | TRBD2
TGTGCCAGTAGGACGGACCCCTACAATGAGCAGTTCTTC | CASRTDPYNEQFF | few | TRBV27 | 13 | TRBJ2-1 | -
TGTGCCAGCCTGGGGCACAGGACTGAAGCTTTCTTT | CASLGHRTEAFF | many | TRBV7-9 | 12 | TRBJ1-1 | -
TGTGCCAGCAGCCCCGGGCTACCTGGGGCCAACGTCCTGACTTTC | CASSPGLPGANVLTF | many | TRBV27 | 15 | TRBJ2-6 | -
TGCGCCAGCAGCCAAGATCGTAAGGGGGGGACGGGCACTGAAGCTTTCTTT | CASSQDRKGGTGTEAFF | few | TRBV4-3 | 17 | TRBJ1-1 | -
TGTGCCAGCAGTTTAGTATGGGGGGCGCTTGGCTACACCTTC | CASSLVWGALGYTF | many | TRBV12-3/TRBV12-4 | 14 | TRBJ1-2 | -
TGCAGTGCTAGAGATCGGTTAGGACAGGGGCAGATTAACATTCAGTACTTC | CSARDRLGQGQINIQYF | many | TRBV20-1 | 17 | TRBJ2-4 | TRBD1
TGTGCCAGCAGTTTTGGGGACAGGGGACATGGCTACACCTTC | CASSFGDRGHGYTF | many | TRBV27 | 14 | TRBJ1-2 | TRBD1
TGTGCCAGCAGTATCATACCTTTACATAGTCGGGAGAACACTGAAGCTTTCTTT | CASSIIPLHSRENTEAFF | many | TRBV6-5 | 18 | TRBJ1-1 | -
TGTGCCAGCAGCCAAGACCTAAGTGAACGGACACAGGGGAACACTGAAGCTTTCTTT | CASSQDLSERTQGNTEAFF | many | TRBV3-1 | 19 | TRBJ1-1 | -
TGCGCCAGCAGCCAAAACACCGGGGACCACGAGCAGTACTTC | CASSQNTGDHEQYF | many | TRBV4-1 | 14 | TRBJ2-7 | -
TGCGCCAGCAGCCTAAAGGGGCCCAACACTGAAGCTTTCTTT | CASSLKGPNTEAFF | few | TRBV5-1 | 14 | TRBJ1-1 | -
TGTGCCACCAGCAGAGCAACAGGACTAGCGGAAACAGATACGCAGTATTTT | CATSRATGLAETDTQYF | many | TRBV15 | 17 | TRBJ2-3 | TRBD2
TGTGCCAGCAGCATGAGGGTGTCTCCCGGGGAGCTGTTTTTT | CASSMRVSPGELFF | many | TRBV13 | 14 | TRBJ2-2 | -